This TCR beta chain appears in the sequencing data of a study of tumor and adjacent non-tumor tissue in lung cancer. A modified ARM-PCR protocol with three rounds of nested PCR amplified TCRbeta. A single record per CDR3 protein comes from TCRdb applying MiXCR to the multiplex PCR reads. The table lists approximately 79,000 distinct CDR3 sequences, roughly three fifths of them singletons. The CDR3 is 11 residues long. V was cut by 8 bases and J by 9 bases, with 14 bases left in between. Germline V CDR1 and CDR2: DFQATT, SNEGSKA (reference sequence). The template was RNA from unsorted bulk tissue. This clonotype was detected ten times or more.

The specimen was lung tumor tissue. This chain links TRBV20-1 with TRBJ1-5; D might be TRBD1 (5 bases). This sequence originates from a man between 65 and 79 years old with non-small cell lung cancer. CDR3 coding DNA: TGCAGTCTACGGAGGGACGGGCCCCAGCATTTT. It is translated as CSLRRDGPQHF.